The rows below give T cell receptor beta chains drawn from one sample of a study of cytotoxic CD8 clonotypes in ibrutinib-treated CLL. Profiled with immunoSEQ multiplex PCR; TCRdb holds only in-frame clones, not every one. The sample has 85,000 or so clones, about 76% seen once. The material sequenced was PBMCs, taken after 12 months of ibrutinib treatment. The receptors derive from a human donor with chronic lymphocytic leukemia. CDR3s include the opening cysteine and the closing phenylalanine or tryptophan. A D gene is named only where the DNA matches it firmly. Some rows have no size entry. The others give once, few or many, or a class for an expanded clone.

TRBJ2-5,TRBV5-6,.,.,TGTGCCAGCAGCTTGGGTCTCACAGAGACCCAGTACTTC,CASSLGLTETQYF
TRBJ2-5,TRBV19,.,TRBD2,TGTGCCAGTAGCCCTAGGGAGACAGCGGGGCCCCAAGAGACCCAGTACTTC,CASSPRETAGPQETQYF
TRBJ1-1,TRBV30,few,.,TGTGCCTGGAAGCTGAGGGTAGAGACTGAAGCTTTCTTT,CAWKLRVETEAFF
TRBJ2-3,TRBV4-2,.,.,TGTGCCAGCAGCCAAGGAGATACGCAGTATTTT,CASSQGDTQYF
TRBJ1-4,TRBV5-3,.,.,TGTGCCGGGCGGTTGCGGGGGGCGCATGAAAAACTGTTTTTT,CAGRLRGAHEKLFF
TRBJ2-2,TRBV27,.,.,TGTGCCAGCAGTTTATCGCCAGGGCGGCCCGGGGAGCTGTTTTTT,CASSLSPGRPGELFF
TRBJ2-3,TRBV2,.,TRBD2,TGTGCCAGCAGTGTTCTAGCGGGGGTATCTAGCGCAGATACGCAGTATTTT,CASSVLAGVSSADTQYF
TRBJ2-5,TRBV30,.,.,TGTGCCTGGAGTCGCCGGGACGGGCAAGAGACCCAGTACTTC,CAWSRRDGQETQYF
TRBJ1-2,TRBV25-1,.,.,TGTGCCAGCAGTGTGGGAGCCGGCTACACCTTC,CASSVGAGYTF
TRBJ1-5,TRBV2,few,.,TGTGCCAGCAGTGAAGCGGGCAGAAATCAGCCCCAGCATTTT,CASSEAGRNQPQHF
TRBJ1-2,TRBV4-3,.,.,TGCGCCAGCAGCCAAGATTGGGGCAGGGGCGACTATGGCTACACCTTC,CASSQDWGRGDYGYTF
TRBJ2-3,TRBV27,.,TRBD1,TGTGCCAGCAGTTTATGGACAGGGATGGGGCGGGGCACAGATACGCAGTATTTT,CASSLWTGMGRGTDTQYF
TRBJ1-1,TRBV11-2,.,.,TGTGCCAGCAGGCTGGGGGGGGGCACTGAAGCTTTCTTT,CASRLGGGTEAFF